This T cell receptor beta chain was captured by sequencing in a study of cytomegalovirus exposure and HLA in healthy donors. Study-level results: Within the 100 to 150 validation repertoires, first-cohort TCR clusters tended to co-occur, according to a later analysis. Despite most TCR sequences being rare, some public TCRs occurred in many donors.

CDR1 is MNHNY and CDR2 is SVGAGI in the germline V gene (reference sequence). The CDR3 runs 13 residues. With V trimmed by 8 bases and J by 5 bases, 6 bases remained unmatched. Only in-frame clones appear in the TCRdb table, and some are missing; sequencing was by immunoSEQ multiplex PCR. The sample includes about 150,000 clones, roughly 87% of them seen just once. Concerning this clone: Its matching antigen is unknown.

V usage is TRBV6-6 and J usage is TRBJ1-1; 9 positions agree with TRBD1. The sequence was obtained from a man between 18 and 35 years old in good health and CMV-seropositive. The material sequenced was PBMCs. CDR3 bases: TGTGCCAGCCAGGGACAGGGAAAGACTGAAGCTTTCTTT. Its translation: CASQGQGKTEAFF.